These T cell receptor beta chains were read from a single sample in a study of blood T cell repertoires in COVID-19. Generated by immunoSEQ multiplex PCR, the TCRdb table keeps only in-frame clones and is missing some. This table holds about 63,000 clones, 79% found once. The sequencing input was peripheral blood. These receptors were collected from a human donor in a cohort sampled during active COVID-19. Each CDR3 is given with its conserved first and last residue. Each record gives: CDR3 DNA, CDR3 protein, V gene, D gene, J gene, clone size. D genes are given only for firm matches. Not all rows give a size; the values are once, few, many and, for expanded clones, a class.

TGTGCCAGCAGCCAAGATTGGAGGAGTGGCTACACCTTC | CASSQDWRSGYTF | TRBV3-1/TRBV3-2 | NA | TRBJ1-2 | NA
TGTGCCAGCAGCAGAGAGGGGGGAGGGAGGACATCAGATACGCAGTATTTT | CASSREGGGRTSDTQYF | TRBV7-2 | NA | TRBJ2-3 | NA
TGCGCCAGCAGCCTACACAATGAGCAGTTCTTC | CASSLHNEQFF | TRBV5-1 | NA | TRBJ2-1 | NA
TGCAGCGTAGCGACGGATAACTATGGCTACACCTTC | CSVATDNYGYTF | TRBV29-1 | NA | TRBJ1-2 | NA
TGCGCCAGCAGCTTACAGGGGGAGAGGACTGAAGCTTTCTTT | CASSLQGERTEAFF | TRBV5-1 | TRBD1 | TRBJ1-1 | NA
TGTGCCAGTAACGTGTACAGGAATCAGCCCCAGCATTTT | CASNVYRNQPQHF | TRBV19 | NA | TRBJ1-5 | NA
TGTGCCAGCAGCTTAAGAGATCAGCCCCAGCATTTT | CASSLRDQPQHF | TRBV7-9 | NA | TRBJ1-5 | NA
TGTGCCACCCACCGGAGTGGGGGCAGGGACAATCAGCCCCAGCATTTT | CATHRSGGRDNQPQHF | TRBV19 | NA | TRBJ1-5 | NA
TGTGCCAGCAACCCGGGACTAGCGGCCGGGGAGCTGTTTTTT | CASNPGLAAGELFF | TRBV2 | TRBD2 | TRBJ2-2 | NA
TGTGCCAGCAGTAGGACTAGCGGATACGAGCAGTACTTC | CASSRTSGYEQYF | TRBV27 | TRBD2 | TRBJ2-7 | NA
TGTGCCAGCAGTGACAACTTCAACTATGGCTACACCTTC | CASSDNFNYGYTF | TRBV6-1 | NA | TRBJ1-2 | NA
TGCAGTGCCCCGGGGAGGAATGAGCAGTTCTTC | CSAPGRNEQFF | TRBV20-1 | NA | TRBJ2-1 | NA
TGTGCCAGCAGTGAAATAGCGACCGGCACCGGGGAGCTGTTTTTT | CASSEIATGTGELFF | TRBV2 | NA | TRBJ2-2 | NA
TGCAGCGTTGAGCCTAGCGGAGGCACAGATACGCAGTATTTT | CSVEPSGGTDTQYF | TRBV29-1 | TRBD2 | TRBJ2-3 | NA
TGTGCCAGCAGCTTGACAGCAAGGACTGAAGCTTTCTTT | CASSLTARTEAFF | TRBV7-3 | NA | TRBJ1-1 | NA
TGTGCCAGTACCAACAGGGACTACAACACTGAAGCTTTCTTT | CASTNRDYNTEAFF | TRBV19 | NA | TRBJ1-1 | NA
TGTGCCACCAGCAGAGGATTAGGGGCTGGAAACACCATATATTTT | CATSRGLGAGNTIYF | TRBV15 | NA | TRBJ1-3 | NA
TGTGCCAGCAGCTTGGGAGGATATAGCAATCAGCCCCAGCATTTT | CASSLGGYSNQPQHF | TRBV7-9 | NA | TRBJ1-5 | NA
TGCGCCAGCAGCACTCCGGGACAGGGAGCTCGTGGCTACACCTTC | CASSTPGQGARGYTF | TRBV4-1 | TRBD1 | TRBJ1-2 | NA
TGTGCCAGCAGCGTACAAGCGGGAGGCCATAATGAGCAGTTCTTC | CASSVQAGGHNEQFF | TRBV5-5 | TRBD2 | TRBJ2-1 | NA
TGTGCCAGCGAGAGGGGGGGACGGGGGACCGGGGAGCTGTTTTTT | CASERGGRGTGELFF | TRBV11-2 | NA | TRBJ2-2 | NA
TGTGCCAGCAGCCGGCGGGACGGGCGCGGGCAGTATTTT | CASSRRDGRGQYF | TRBV3-1/TRBV3-2 | NA | TRBJ2-3 | NA
TGTGCCAGCAGTGAGGGGGTGGGACTAGCGGGAGTAGGTACGCAGTATTTT | CASSEGVGLAGVGTQYF | TRBV6-1 | TRBD2 | TRBJ2-3 | NA
TGTGCCAGCGGATCGGACAGGGATGGTGAAAAACTGTTTTTT | CASGSDRDGEKLFF | TRBV7-9 | TRBD1 | TRBJ1-4 | NA
TGTGCCAGCAGCTTAGGTGCCCAGATCTATGGCTACACCTTC | CASSLGAQIYGYTF | TRBV7-8 | NA | TRBJ1-2 | NA
TGTGCCAGCAGCCCGCCCAGCGCGTACAATGAGCAGTTCTTC | CASSPPSAYNEQFF | TRBV9 | NA | TRBJ2-1 | NA
TGTGCCAGCAGCCCAGGCCCCCGGGCAGGGATGCAGCAGTACTTC | CASSPGPRAGMQQYF | TRBV3-1/TRBV3-2 | NA | TRBJ2-7 | NA
TGTGCCAGCAGTTACTTGAGGACAGGGGGCGGCTATGGCTACACCTTC | CASSYLRTGGGYGYTF | TRBV6-5 | TRBD1 | TRBJ1-2 | few
TGTGCCAGTAGTGGGACAGCCAATCAGCCCCAGCATTTT | CASSGTANQPQHF | TRBV19 | TRBD1 | TRBJ1-5 | few
TGTGCCACCAGCGGGACAGTTTCCGGGGCCAACGTCCTGACTTTC | CATSGTVSGANVLTF | TRBV24-1 | TRBD1 | TRBJ2-6 | NA
TGTGCCAGCTCACCACCACTAGCGGCGACAGATACGCAGTATTTT | CASSPPLAATDTQYF | TRBV18 | TRBD2 | TRBJ2-3 | once
TGCGCCAGCAGCCAACCCGACAGGGGGCGTAATCAGCCCCAGCATTTT | CASSQPDRGRNQPQHF | TRBV4-1 | TRBD1 | TRBJ1-5 | NA
TGTGCCAGTAGTATAGGTCCAGGGGGCTATAGGTACGAGCAGTACTTC | CASSIGPGGYRYEQYF | TRBV19 | TRBD1 | TRBJ2-7 | NA
TGTGCCAGCAGTTTACAGGGGGTCCAGGGATACAATGAGCAGTTCTTC | CASSLQGVQGYNEQFF | TRBV27 | TRBD1 | TRBJ2-1 | few
TGTGCCAGCAGCACAAAAGAGACCCAGTACTTC | CASSTKETQYF | TRBV12-3/TRBV12-4 | NA | TRBJ2-5 | NA
TGTGCCAGCTCACAGGGGATGGAGGAAAAACTGTTTTTT | CASSQGMEEKLFF | TRBV18 | NA | TRBJ1-4 | NA
TGCAGTGCGATCCCTAAGGAGACCCAGTACTTC | CSAIPKETQYF | TRBV20-1 | NA | TRBJ2-5 | once